The rows below give T cell receptor beta chains drawn from one sample of a study of blood T cell repertoires in COVID-19. Only in-frame clones appear in the TCRdb table, and some are missing; sequencing was by immunoSEQ multiplex PCR. The sample lists hundreds of thousands of clones; 80% to 90% were seen once. Sequencing was done on a sample of peripheral blood. The receptors originated from a woman aged 18-29 years with acute or convalescent COVID-19. Each CDR3 is given with its conserved first and last residue.

V gene: TRBV9
CDR3 length: 16
J gene: TRBJ2-3
CDR3 protein: CASSVEGSVSTDTQYF

V gene: TRBV15
CDR3 length: 16
J gene: TRBJ1-2
CDR3 protein: CATSRDPTGSAYGYTF

V gene: TRBV9
CDR3 length: 14
J gene: TRBJ2-3
CDR3 protein: CASSLAGTTDTQYF

V gene: TRBV29-1
CDR3 length: 13
J gene: TRBJ1-5
CDR3 protein: CSVGQGDYQPQHF

V gene: TRBV7-8
CDR3 length: 17
J gene: TRBJ2-4
CDR3 protein: CASSLAVSEGSKNIQYF

V gene: TRBV15
CDR3 length: 12
J gene: TRBJ1-2
CDR3 protein: CATSRDYGNNTF

V gene: TRBV6-5
CDR3 length: 13
J gene: TRBJ1-2
CDR3 protein: CASSYSRGGGYTF

V gene: TRBV28
CDR3 length: 16
J gene: TRBJ2-1
CDR3 protein: CASSLLLGSSYNEQFF

V gene: TRBV6-5
CDR3 length: 13
J gene: TRBJ1-5
CDR3 protein: CASSRDFNQPQHF

V gene: TRBV6-5
CDR3 length: 15
J gene: TRBJ2-5
CDR3 protein: CASIRRGSYQETQYF

V gene: TRBV5-1
CDR3 length: 15
J gene: TRBJ1-1
CDR3 protein: CASSHTQGMNTEAFF

V gene: TRBV7-9
CDR3 length: 17
J gene: TRBJ2-1
CDR3 protein: CASSRVSGGAVGNEQFF

V gene: TRBV6-2/TRBV6-3
CDR3 length: 13
J gene: TRBJ1-5
CDR3 protein: CASSTTGVQPQHF

V gene: TRBV12-3/TRBV12-4
CDR3 length: 11
J gene: TRBJ2-2
CDR3 protein: CACTNPGELFF

V gene: TRBV4-2
CDR3 length: 18
J gene: TRBJ2-1
CDR3 protein: CASSQEDSGGASYNEQFF

V gene: TRBV6-5
CDR3 length: 15
J gene: TRBJ1-2
CDR3 protein: CASSSSSGTGHGYTF

V gene: TRBV12-3/TRBV12-4
CDR3 length: 13
J gene: TRBJ2-7
CDR3 protein: CASKEGGPPEQYF

V gene: TRBV19
CDR3 length: 15
J gene: TRBJ2-1
CDR3 protein: CASRQGLSSYNEQFF

V gene: TRBV2
CDR3 length: 13
J gene: TRBJ1-1
CDR3 protein: CASTYIRNTEAFF

V gene: TRBV24-1
CDR3 length: 17
J gene: TRBJ2-3
CDR3 protein: CATSDPGQPPSTDTQYF

V gene: TRBV18
CDR3 length: 15
J gene: TRBJ2-7
CDR3 protein: CASSPLTGGWNEQYF

V gene: TRBV25-1
CDR3 length: 16
J gene: TRBJ2-2
CDR3 protein: CASSGVGTGYTGELFF

V gene: TRBV19
CDR3 length: 20
J gene: TRBJ1-3
CDR3 protein: CASSIGSGFLTDRSGNTIYF

V gene: TRBV4-3
CDR3 length: 18
J gene: TRBJ1-4
CDR3 protein: CASSQDLVVSATNEKLFF